These T cell receptor beta chains were read from a single sample in a study of T cells after yellow fever vaccination. Each CDR3 protein gets one entry after TCRdb re-called the 5' RACE reads with MiXCR. Here the sample spans fewer than 350,000 distinct CDR3 sequences, roughly 9.4% being singletons. The input for sequencing was PBMCs, taken on the day of the first yellow fever vaccination. These receptors were collected from a man aged 18 to 30 who received the YFV17D yellow fever vaccine. CDR3s include the opening cysteine and the closing phenylalanine or tryptophan. The D gene is left open where the match is weak. The size field is filled for only some rows; it gives once, few, many or a size class.

clone size	V gene	J gene	D gene	CDR3 DNA	CDR3 protein
many	TRBV7-8	TRBJ2-3	TRBD1	TGTGCCAGCAGCTTAGCCCCCTGGGACAGGGGTGGAGATACGCAGTATTTT	CASSLAPWDRGGDTQYF
.	TRBV7-9	TRBJ1-1	.	TGTGCCAGCAGGACACAGGGAATGAACACTGAAGCTTTCTTT	CASRTQGMNTEAFF
.	TRBV5-1	TRBJ2-3	TRBD2	TGCGCCAGCAGCTTGTATGGGACTAGCGTCGATACGCAGTATTTT	CASSLYGTSVDTQYF
.	TRBV24-1	TRBJ2-3	TRBD1	TGTGCCACCAGGGCGACAGGGGATACAGATACGCAGTATTTT	CATRATGDTDTQYF
.	TRBV5-5	TRBJ2-3	TRBD2	TGTGCCAGCAACCTAGCGGGGGGCATCCCAGATACGCAGTATTTT	CASNLAGGIPDTQYF
many	TRBV4-2	TRBJ1-1	.	TGTGCCAGCAGCCACTTAGACAGGAACACTGAAGCTTTCTTT	CASSHLDRNTEAFF
many	TRBV7-2	TRBJ2-7	.	TGTGCCAGCAGTTATCCGGGAGCCGCGGGCGAGCAGTACTTC	CASSYPGAAGEQYF
.	TRBV5-1	TRBJ1-1	.	TGCGCCAGCAGCTATACGCCGGGACGACACACTGAAGCTTTCTTT	CASSYTPGRHTEAFF
.	TRBV6-1	TRBJ1-2	TRBD1	TGTGCCAGCAGCGAAACAGGGGGCGTTAATGGCTACACCTTC	CASSETGGVNGYTF
many	TRBV12-3/TRBV12-4	TRBJ2-4	.	TGTGCCAGCAGTTCGCCCGATACAGGTTCCATTCAGTACTTC	CASSSPDTGSIQYF
many	TRBV7-6	TRBJ2-5	TRBD1	TGTGCCAGCAGCTTAGGTCAGGGGGTTGGAGAGACCCAGTACTTC	CASSLGQGVGETQYF
few	TRBV3-1	TRBJ2-7	.	TGTGCCAGCAGCCCACGTGGGTTCCCCTCCTACGAGCAGTACTTC	CASSPRGFPSYEQYF
few	TRBV20-1	TRBJ2-1	TRBD1	TGCAGTGCTAGAGAGGGACAGAAGTACAATGAGCAGTTCTTC	CSAREGQKYNEQFF
.	TRBV30	TRBJ1-1	.	TGTGCCTGGAGTGATTGGTACACTGAAGCTTTCTTT	CAWSDWYTEAFF
.	TRBV7-9	TRBJ2-1	.	TGTGCCAGCAGCTTAGTTCGTCCCAATGAGCAGTTCTTC	CASSLVRPNEQFF
few	TRBV27	TRBJ2-4	.	TGTGCCACCAAGGGACCCCGGGGCAAAAACATTCAGTACTTC	CATKGPRGKNIQYF
few	TRBV6-5	TRBJ2-3	TRBD2	TGTGCCAGCAGTTACAAAGCGGGGGTCGCAGATACGCAGTATTTT	CASSYKAGVADTQYF
.	TRBV29-1	TRBJ2-7	TRBD1	TGCAGCGTTGAAGTGGACAGGGGAGGGTACGAGCAGTACTTC	CSVEVDRGGYEQYF
many	TRBV7-2	TRBJ1-1	TRBD1	TGTGCCAGCAGCGTAACGGGACAGGGGAGGACTGAAGCTTTCTTT	CASSVTGQGRTEAFF
few	TRBV6-2/TRBV6-3	TRBJ2-1	.	TGTGCCAGCAGTTACTCGAGGCGTTATGAGCAGTTCTTC	CASSYSRRYEQFF
.	TRBV7-2	TRBJ2-1	.	TGTGCCGGTAGCGGTAGGCTCGCCAATGAGCAGTTCTTC	CAGSGRLANEQFF
.	TRBV4-3	TRBJ2-7	TRBD2	TGCGCCAGCAGCCAAGACAGGACTAGCGGCTACGAGCAGTACTTC	CASSQDRTSGYEQYF
many	TRBV29-1	TRBJ2-1	.	TGCAGCGTTGATGGGGGTCAGTGGAATGAGCAGTTCTTC	CSVDGGQWNEQFF
many	TRBV18	TRBJ1-2	TRBD1	TGTGCCAGCTCAAACGAAGACAGGGTTGGATATGGCTACACCTTC	CASSNEDRVGYGYTF